This is a list of T cell receptor beta chains from one sample in a study of OX40 agonist ivuxolimab in advanced cancers. Clones were sequenced by immunoSEQ multiplex PCR, and TCRdb holds only the in-frame ones, with some missing. The profile covers tens of thousands of clones, with 87% appearing a single time and approximately 0.32% taken by the ten largest. This material consisted of CD4+ or CD8+ T cells sorted from blood, taken in a trial of the OX40 agonist ivuxolimab. Receptors were obtained from an adult with an advanced solid tumor such as melanoma, head and neck, liver or kidney cancer. Both conserved end residues are part of each CDR3.

len: 14
v_gene: TRBV7-2
j_gene: TRBJ1-4
CDR3aa: CASSPGTRGEKLFF

len: 15
v_gene: TRBV19
j_gene: TRBJ1-5
CDR3aa: CASSRTGVPNQPQHF

len: 18
v_gene: TRBV7-2
j_gene: TRBJ2-1
CDR3aa: CASSLARGLAGFYNEQFF

len: 13
v_gene: TRBV27
j_gene: TRBJ2-3
CDR3aa: CASSLPGVDTQYF

len: 14
v_gene: TRBV7-2
j_gene: TRBJ2-2
CDR3aa: CASSLTDRVGELFF

len: 12
v_gene: TRBV29-1
j_gene: TRBJ1-2
CDR3aa: CSAGDRDGGYTF

len: 14
v_gene: TRBV19
j_gene: TRBJ2-3
CDR3aa: CASSIEGGRYTQYF

len: 16
v_gene: TRBV9
j_gene: TRBJ2-2
CDR3aa: CASSIRGVGDHGELFF

len: 13
v_gene: TRBV6-5
j_gene: TRBJ1-1
CDR3aa: CASSRKVNTEAFF

len: 16
v_gene: TRBV5-1
j_gene: TRBJ2-3
CDR3aa: CASSLGERGTADTQYF

len: 12
v_gene: TRBV25-1
j_gene: TRBJ1-3
CDR3aa: CASGGDRHTIYF

len: 14
v_gene: TRBV5-7
j_gene: TRBJ1-6
CDR3aa: CASSTDAEFPPLHF

len: 18
v_gene: TRBV7-6
j_gene: TRBJ2-3
CDR3aa: CASSLLRSGGAFTDTQYF

len: 15
v_gene: TRBV18
j_gene: TRBJ2-5
CDR3aa: CASSPPSTGKETQYF

len: 15
v_gene: TRBV2
j_gene: TRBJ2-1
CDR3aa: CASSERGLAGNEQFF

len: 15
v_gene: TRBV2
j_gene: TRBJ1-1
CDR3aa: CASSPWTGRNAEAFF

len: 16
v_gene: TRBV7-9
j_gene: TRBJ1-2
CDR3aa: CASSSGTGTTNYGYTF

len: 17
v_gene: TRBV4-2
j_gene: TRBJ1-2
CDR3aa: CASSQEGTGTGGHGYTF

len: 12
v_gene: TRBV6-1
j_gene: TRBJ1-2
CDR3aa: CASTGRSYGYTF

len: 13
v_gene: TRBV6-1
j_gene: TRBJ1-1
CDR3aa: CASARRVVTEAFF

len: 15
v_gene: TRBV7-2
j_gene: TRBJ2-7
CDR3aa: CASSPRGGGLPEQYF

len: 16
v_gene: TRBV6-1
j_gene: TRBJ1-1
CDR3aa: CASSEAGGIPNTEAFF

len: 14
v_gene: TRBV6-1
j_gene: TRBJ2-7
CDR3aa: CASSEWGSPYEQYF

len: 16
v_gene: TRBV7-9
j_gene: TRBJ2-1
CDR3aa: CASSLLGNRGLNEQFF

len: 15
v_gene: TRBV5-1
j_gene: TRBJ1-5
CDR3aa: CASSLGGMSNQPQHF

len: 16
v_gene: TRBV19
j_gene: TRBJ2-5
CDR3aa: CASSIEAAGQQETQYF

len: 16
v_gene: TRBV30
j_gene: TRBJ1-5
CDR3aa: CAWSVHTGSRGQPQHF

len: 14
v_gene: TRBV11-2
j_gene: TRBJ2-7
CDR3aa: CASSLDRGSYEQYF

len: 14
v_gene: TRBV19
j_gene: TRBJ1-2
CDR3aa: CASSPRQGLYGYTF

len: 16
v_gene: TRBV6-5
j_gene: TRBJ2-2
CDR3aa: CASSSHRGRGTGELFF

len: 14
v_gene: TRBV9
j_gene: TRBJ2-5
CDR3aa: CASSGGAGLETQYF

len: 14
v_gene: TRBV27
j_gene: TRBJ2-1
CDR3aa: CASNRPWTPGEQFF

len: 14
v_gene: TRBV5-4
j_gene: TRBJ2-3
CDR3aa: CASSSRGSTDTQYF

len: 14
v_gene: TRBV5-1
j_gene: TRBJ2-5
CDR3aa: CASSPQGTTETQYF

len: 13
v_gene: TRBV2
j_gene: TRBJ2-3
CDR3aa: CASNGVFTDTQYF

len: 14
v_gene: TRBV15
j_gene: TRBJ1-4
CDR3aa: CATSRDQQGAKLFF

len: 15
v_gene: TRBV9
j_gene: TRBJ2-7
CDR3aa: CASSVGTGSSYEQYF

len: 13
v_gene: TRBV18
j_gene: TRBJ1-5
CDR3aa: CASSPGIDQPQHF

len: 15
v_gene: TRBV6-5
j_gene: TRBJ2-7
CDR3aa: CASSPPRESSYEQYF

len: 14
v_gene: TRBV2
j_gene: TRBJ2-5
CDR3aa: CASSLAGGRETQYF

len: 15
v_gene: TRBV5-8
j_gene: TRBJ1-5
CDR3aa: CASSPDYGGNQPQHF

len: 17
v_gene: TRBV4-2
j_gene: TRBJ2-7
CDR3aa: CASSPSEVGQSSYEQYF